This T cell receptor (beta chain) came from a study of T cell changes during pregnancy in multiple sclerosis. The V and J ends lost 2 bases and 6 bases, in that order; junction bases with no gene match: 6. The CDR3 length is 14 residues. Germline lookup yields CDR1 LGHNT and CDR2 FRNRAP. Profiling relied on immunoSEQ multiplex PCR, and the TCRdb table lists in-frame clones only, not all of them. The data show about 49,000 clones, with around 90% seen just once and under 6.5% held by the top ten. This chain joins TRBV12-5 and TRBJ2-7, with TRBD1 matching over 8 bases. The source is a female donor in good health, enrolled as a control in a pregnancy study. The sample here was peripheral blood, taken after pregnancy. DNA of the CDR3: TGTGCTAGTGGTTTGCCTGCAGGGGGCTCCGAGCAGTACTTC. Its translation is CASGLPAGGSEQYF.